This TCR beta chain was found in a study of graft-versus-host responses after intestinal transplantation. Produced via immunoSEQ multiplex PCR; TCRdb's table is partial and in-frame only. The sample has tens of thousands of clones; roughly 90% are singletons. Germline V gene data show CDR1 as MNHEY and CDR2 as SVGAGI. The CDR3 sequence is 15 residues long. The J segment lost 4 bases and the V segment lost 2 bases, leaving 1 base of the junction unmatched. Of note for this clone: The target antigen is unknown.

The sequenced sample was unstimulated CD8+ T cells sorted from spleen or lymph node cells, obtained before intestinal transplant. This receptor was taken from a human donor who received an intestinal transplant. The V and J genes are TRBV6-5 and TRBJ1-5; 11 bases fit TRBD1. CDR3 DNA: TGTGCCAGCAGTTACCGGGACAGGGGGAATCAGCCCCAGCATTTT. Its translation: CASSYRDRGNQPQHF.